This is a list of T cell receptor beta chains from one sample in a study of post-analysis software for immune sequencing data. TCRdb itself ran the PCR reads through MiXCR, one entry per CDR3 protein. The data contain about 160,000 distinct CDR3 sequences, 30% to 45% of them singletons. The material was blood, obtained after autologous hematopoietic stem cell transplantation. The receptors were sampled from a girl between 10 and 17 years old with multiple sclerosis. The CDR3 runs from the conserved cysteine through the conserved F or W. D genes are given only for firm matches. Clone size is given for some rows only: seen once, a few or many times, or a class if the clone is expanded.

size: .; D: .; J: TRBJ2-1; V: TRBV20-1; DNA: TGCAGTGCTAGAGATCGGGGGGCGCGCTACGAGCAGTTCTTC; CDR3: CSARDRGARYEQFF
size: few; D: TRBD2; J: TRBJ2-1; V: TRBV14; DNA: TGTGCCAGCAGCCAAGTTACTAGCGGGAATAGGAATGAGCAGTTCTTC; CDR3: CASSQVTSGNRNEQFF
size: few; D: .; J: TRBJ2-3; V: TRBV5-8; DNA: TGTGCCAGCAGTCCCCGAACCTATACGCAGTATTTT; CDR3: CASSPRTYTQYF
size: .; D: .; J: TRBJ2-7; V: TRBV20-1; DNA: TGCAGTGCCCCTTCGGCGGCCGAGCAGTACTTC; CDR3: CSAPSAAEQYF
size: .; D: TRBD2; J: TRBJ2-1; V: TRBV12-5; DNA: TGTGCTAGTGGTCTATTACCTAGCGGCACCTACAATGAGCAGTTCTTC; CDR3: CASGLLPSGTYNEQFF
size: .; D: TRBD2; J: TRBJ2-7; V: TRBV9; DNA: TGTGCCAGCAGCGTAAGTCCGGGACTAGCCTCTCCCTACGAGCAGTACTTC; CDR3: CASSVSPGLASPYEQYF
size: .; D: TRBD2; J: TRBJ2-1; V: TRBV6-2/TRBV6-3; DNA: TGTGCCAGCAGTGGAGTAGCGGGATTAAGTGAGCAGTTCTTC; CDR3: CASSGVAGLSEQFF
size: .; D: .; J: TRBJ1-1; V: TRBV28; DNA: TGTGCCAGCACTTCGGAGGGAGTTGTCGCTTTCTTT; CDR3: CASTSEGVVAFF
size: .; D: TRBD2; J: TRBJ2-2; V: TRBV2; DNA: TGTGCCAGCAGTGAATTTAGCGGGAGCACCGGGGAGCTGTTTTTT; CDR3: CASSEFSGSTGELFF
size: few; D: .; J: TRBJ1-2; V: TRBV7-9; DNA: TGTGCCAGCAGCCACGACACCAGTAGTTATGGCTACACCTTC; CDR3: CASSHDTSSYGYTF
size: few; D: .; J: TRBJ2-1; V: TRBV10-2; DNA: TGCGCCAGCAGGGGGGTGGGCAATGAGCAGTTCTTC; CDR3: CASRGVGNEQFF
size: .; D: TRBD1; J: TRBJ2-1; V: TRBV6-6; DNA: TGTGCCAGCAGTATAAGACAGGGACACAATGAGCAGTTCTTC; CDR3: CASSIRQGHNEQFF
size: .; D: .; J: TRBJ1-1; V: TRBV12-3/TRBV12-4; DNA: TGTGCCAGCAGTTTAGAAGGGGAGTACACTGAAGCTTTCTTT; CDR3: CASSLEGEYTEAFF
size: few; D: TRBD2; J: TRBJ2-7; V: TRBV5-1; DNA: TGCGCCAGCAGCGGTCGGGAGGGCCCCAACGAGCAGTACTTC; CDR3: CASSGREGPNEQYF